This TCR beta chain was identified in a study of cytomegalovirus exposure and HLA in healthy donors. Study-level findings and limits: In a later analysis, at a false discovery rate of 0.05, 16,951 TCR beta sequences were associated with HLA alleles. A list of approximately 150 TCR beta chains associated with cytomegalovirus was given. Across donors, presence/absence analyses took sequencing depth to be roughly uniform.

This clone was counted only a few times. Its specificity is unknown. 13 Jbeta primers and 60 Vbeta primers were used for the PCR. Assay: immunoSEQ multiplex PCR; the TCRdb copy retains only in-frame clones and omits some. The table has 140,000 to 150,000 clones, around 79% seen once. Germline V gene data show CDR1 as SGDLS and CDR2 as YYNGEE. J was trimmed by 2 bases and V by 4 bases; bases with no gene match: 7. This CDR3 is 15 amino acids long. The clonotype was recovered from a middle-aged man in good health and CMV-seropositive. The material sequenced was PBMCs. The chain employs TRBV9 and TRBJ2-7; 9 nucleotides agree with TRBD1. The CDR3 DNA reads as TGTGCCAGCAGCCCTCCGACAGGGGGAGCCTACGAGCAGTACTTC. Its translation: CASSPPTGGAYEQYF.